Below, one T cell receptor beta chain is given with its context. This entry is derived from a study of cytomegalovirus exposure and HLA in healthy donors. CDR3 length: 16 amino acids. Trimming removed 4 bases from V and 5 bases from J; junction bases left unmatched: 7. The germline V gene has CDR1 SGHNT and CDR2 YYREEE (reference sequence). A multiplex PCR was run with 60 Vbeta primers and 13 Jbeta primers. Original processing methods: A later analysis counted approximately 88 million unique TCR beta chains, around 11 million shared. The assay was immunoSEQ multiplex PCR, and TCRdb's table has in-frame clones only and misses some. From that table come the V and J calls and clone size; the DNA was used to work out D and trimming. The sample yields around 190,000 clones, 82% seen once.

The source of this sequence is a woman between 45 and 65 years old in good health and CMV-seronegative. The chain combines TRBV5-4 with TRBJ2-1, with TRBD2 matching over 12 bases. Sequenced input: PBMCs. The CDR3 sequence: CASSLPLAGGNNEQFF. The CDR3 DNA reads TGTGCCAGCAGCCTACCCCTAGCGGGGGGGAACAATGAGCAGTTCTTC.